Listed below are T cell receptor beta chains from one sample, sequenced in a study of monozygotic twins with cystic fibrosis. The repertoire was sequenced with immunoSEQ multiplex PCR; TCRdb's copy has only in-frame clones and lacks some. The repertoire holds approximately 34,000 clones, with 90% to 98% as singletons. The sample consisted of blood. Every receptor here comes from a girl aged 2 to 9 with cystic fibrosis. Both conserved end residues are part of each CDR3.

v_call: TRBV5-1; cdr3_aa: CASSLARNTEAFF
v_call: TRBV5-4; cdr3_aa: CASSPGLAGSYNEQFF
v_call: TRBV5-4; cdr3_aa: CASSVSGSYEQYF
v_call: TRBV5-6; cdr3_aa: CASSSDGRYNEKLFF
v_call: TRBV4-1; cdr3_aa: CASSPSGGGQGNEKLFF
v_call: TRBV28; cdr3_aa: CASSLEGQRRSGTEAFF
v_call: TRBV2; cdr3_aa: CASSNDQPQHF
v_call: TRBV10-1; cdr3_aa: CASSGTSGRFYEQYF
v_call: TRBV11-2; cdr3_aa: CASSLRGNTEAFF
v_call: TRBV27; cdr3_aa: CASSVGETQYF
v_call: TRBV6-6; cdr3_aa: CASRNRQGGPYEQYF
v_call: TRBV6-5; cdr3_aa: CATSSRVAYGYTF
v_call: TRBV30; cdr3_aa: CAWTSGGVTEAFF
v_call: TRBV10-3; cdr3_aa: CAINLNLTDTQYF
v_call: TRBV2; cdr3_aa: CASSSDRVGYTF
v_call: TRBV28; cdr3_aa: CASRVSGRIYNEQFF
v_call: TRBV2; cdr3_aa: CASSAASGNTGELFF
v_call: TRBV6-6; cdr3_aa: CASRQNSNQPQHF
v_call: TRBV13; cdr3_aa: CASSLVTGLAGGIVSYNEQFF
v_call: TRBV29-1; cdr3_aa: CSVKQGAVNTEAFF
v_call: TRBV4-2; cdr3_aa: CASSQEGVTSGGTDTQYF
v_call: TRBV27; cdr3_aa: CASSSGGSSNQPQHF
v_call: TRBV4-2; cdr3_aa: CASSQDTDRSNYGYTF
v_call: TRBV5-4; cdr3_aa: CASSLPGQGVANYGYTF
v_call: TRBV7-8; cdr3_aa: CASSHGSDTQYF
v_call: TRBV11-3; cdr3_aa: CASSLDPDHTQYF
v_call: TRBV6-5; cdr3_aa: CASSLGLGTEAFF
v_call: TRBV28; cdr3_aa: CASSRDSYEQYF
v_call: TRBV30; cdr3_aa: CASFGGDYGYTF
v_call: TRBV29-1; cdr3_aa: CSVEEWKYNQETQYF
v_call: TRBV15; cdr3_aa: CATSRWTGDELGPGTEAFF
v_call: TRBV11-2; cdr3_aa: CASSFSVIRTSGNTIYF
v_call: TRBV4-1; cdr3_aa: CASSQVPGVNEKLFF
v_call: TRBV7-2; cdr3_aa: CASSRIAGGPYEQYF
v_call: TRBV4-1; cdr3_aa: CASSQDPSSGNTIYF
v_call: TRBV7-2; cdr3_aa: CASSVTSGKYNEQFF
v_call: TRBV6-6; cdr3_aa: CASSPLGLAGPTGQFF
v_call: TRBV10-3; cdr3_aa: CAISTQGTEAFF
v_call: TRBV10-3; cdr3_aa: CAMTSGRANGELFF
v_call: TRBV7-2; cdr3_aa: CASSLDPGDNYGYTF
v_call: TRBV6-1; cdr3_aa: CASSVGTTGELFF
v_call: TRBV6-5; cdr3_aa: CASSYTGTANTEAFF
v_call: TRBV15; cdr3_aa: CATSRGRDGAYEQYF
v_call: TRBV27; cdr3_aa: CASSLSVGAGAYEQYF